The 12 T cell receptor beta chains in this list originate from one sample, sequenced in a study of beta chain features in type 1 diabetes (dated by TCRdb to between 2017 and 2018). Libraries were built with the immunoSEQ multiplex PCR assay. All of the isolated RNA was reverse transcribed with the High Capacity cDNA Reverse Transcription Kit, so expressed TCRB transcripts were sequenced. Not all clones reach the TCRdb copy of this immuneACCESS table, which keeps in-frame sequences only. Checked studies attribute under half of the gap to unresolved V genes and leave the rest unexplained. This sample has 900,000 or so clones in its table, and roughly 15% of those were observed once. The ten largest clones add up to 0.02% to 0.03% of the sample. Input material: naive CD4+ T cells from blood. The sample's cell subset or site label, in plain terms: true naive CD4+ T cells. Receptors originate from a woman aged 18-29 years in good health.

In its sample, this clone was seen a few times. V and J are TRBV15 and TRBJ1-2; D not resolved. Germline CDR1 LNHNV, CDR2 YYDKDF (reference sequence). The CDR3 runs 13 residues. Trimming left V 0 bases short and J 3 bases short, with 5 bases between. DNA for the CDR3: TGTGCCACCAGCAGAGATTTGGACTATGGCTACACCTTC. Protein: CATSRDLDYGYTF.

This chain connects TRBV27 to TRBJ2-1, with a possible D match to TRBD1 (7 bases). Germline-derived CDR1 and CDR2 are MNHEY and SMNVEV (reference sequence). The V end was cut by 7 bases, the J end by 6 bases, with 19 bases between. This CDR3 contains 15 residues. The CDR3 here is CASTPNRGGGNEQFF. In nucleotides, the CDR3 is TGTGCCAGCACCCCAAACAGGGGAGGAGGCAATGAGCAGTTCTTC.

The DNA for the CDR3 is TGCGCCAGCAGCTTGGCGGGACAGGGGGTAACCGGGGAGCTGTTTTTT. Its protein is CASSLAGQGVTGELFF. The rearrangement links TRBV5-1 to TRBJ2-2, with 11 bases matching TRBD1. The CDR3 totals 16 residues. Germline V lookup: CDR1 SGHRS, CDR2 YFSETQ. The V and J ends lost 0 bases and 5 bases, in that order; junction bases with no gene match: 3.

There are a few counts of this clone. This chain uses TRBV11-2 with TRBJ2-1, with 12 bases lining up with TRBD2. The V and J ends lost 5 bases and 4 bases, in that order; junction bases with no gene match: 3. Per germline, CDR1 SGHAT and CDR2 FQNNGV. This CDR3 contains 15 residues. DNA of the CDR3: TGTGCCAGCAGCCAACTAGCGGGAGGATACAATGAGCAGTTCTTC. Translation: CASSQLAGGYNEQFF.

The chain is built from TRBV28 and TRBJ2-7; no firm D call. Germline-derived CDR1 and CDR2 are MDHEN and SYDVKM. The CDR3 loop spans 13 amino acids. Trimming stripped 6 bases from V and 3 bases from J, with 12 bases between. The CDR3: CASSEQPVYEQYF. The CDR3 nucleotides are TGTGCCAGCAGCGAACAGCCGGTCTACGAGCAGTACTTC.

V gene TRBV14 combines with J gene TRBJ2-3; D is unclear. The CDR3 runs to 16 residues. Trimming stripped 1 base from V and 4 bases from J, with 15 bases between. CDR1 and CDR2 from the germline V gene are SGHDN and FVKESK. Here the CDR3 DNA reads TGTGCCAGCAGCCAAGGACGCGCCCCCCCCGCAGATACGCAGTATTTT. Its translation: CASSQGRAPPADTQYF.

This clone was seen a handful of times. The rearrangement uses TRBV7-2 and TRBJ2-7; D perhaps matches TRBD2 (5 bases). The length of the CDR3 is 13 residues. In germline, CDR1 is SGHTA, CDR2 FQGNSA. V lost 2 bases, J lost 7 bases, and 12 bases lay in between. The CDR3 DNA reads as TGTGCCAGCAGCTTAACTTACCCGGGGGAGCAGTACTTC. Translating gives CASSLTYPGEQYF.

In this sample, this clone turned up a few times. This chain joins TRBV28 and TRBJ1-4; D perhaps matches TRBD1 (5 bases). Germline values: CDR1 MDHEN, CDR2 SYDVKM. The CDR3 contains 15 residues. Trimming cost V 6 bases and J 8 bases, with 19 bases left between them. CDR3 residues: CASRWGGTGREKLFF. CDR3 coding DNA: TGTGCCAGCAGATGGGGTGGGACGGGGCGCGAAAAACTGTTTTTT.

This clone occurred a few times. The rearrangement uses TRBV28 and TRBJ2-1, with TRBD2 identical over 8 bases. This CDR3 region has 16 residues. The germline V gene encodes CDR1 MDHEN and CDR2 SYDVKM. V shed 4 bases, J shed 2 bases, and the junction held 7 bases outside the gene matches. In nucleotides, the CDR3 is TGTGCCAGCAGTTCCTCGGGGGGACTAGCCTACAATGAGCAGTTCTTC. Translating it yields CASSSSGGLAYNEQFF.

This chain connects TRBV15 to TRBJ2-7; D possibly corresponds to TRBD2 (6 bases). This CDR3 has 13 amino acids. Trimming removed 4 bases from V and 6 bases from J, with 13 bases in between. CDR1 LNHNV and CDR2 YYDKDF come from the germline V gene (reference sequence). The CDR3 bases are TGTGCCACCAGCAATCTAGCGTTTCTCGAGCAGTACTTC. Translated: CATSNLAFLEQYF. The variable domain in full, with the rest retrieved from reference TRBV15 and TRBJ2-7, is DAMVIQNPRYQVTQFGKPVTLSCSQTLNHNVMYWYQQKSSQAPKLLFHYYDKDFNNEADTPDNFQSRRPNTSFCFLDIRSPGLGDTAMYLCATSNLAFLEQYFGPGTRLTVT.

V and J are TRBV20-1 and TRBJ2-7; D gene unclear. This CDR3 is built from 11 residues. Germline V gene sequence: CDR1 DFQATT, CDR2 SNEGSKA (reference sequence). V was trimmed by 4 bases and J by 3 bases, leaving 7 bases between them. CDR3 residues: CSAIKNYEQYF. The CDR3 DNA is TGCAGTGCTATTAAGAACTACGAGCAGTACTTC.

The rearrangement joins TRBV11-2 to TRBJ2-5, with D possibly called TRBD1 or TRBD2 (6 bases each). The germline V and J ends were trimmed by 4 bases and 6 bases, with 15 bases remaining between them. Germline V gene sequence: CDR1 SGHAT, CDR2 FQNNGV. This CDR3 has 14 residues. The CDR3 coding sequence is TGTGCCAGCAGCTCCCTCGGGGGCAGGCAGACCCAGTACTTC. The encoded protein is CASSSLGGRQTQYF. The complete variable domain, with remaining parts taken from reference TRBV11-2 and TRBJ2-5, reads EAGVAQSPRYKIIEKRQSVAFWCNPISGHATLYWYQQILGQGPKLLIQFQNNGVVDDSQLPKDRFSAERLKGVDSTLKIQPAKLEDSAVYLCASSSLGGRQTQYFGPGTRLLVL.